The 24 T cell receptor beta chains in this list originate from one sample, sequenced in a study of shared clonotypes between healthy human individuals. Here immunoSEQ multiplex PCR was the method, and the copy in TCRdb shows in-frame clones only, minus some. Of some 2,100,000 clones in the sample, 95% were seen once. Source material: naive CD4+ T cells sorted from blood. The subset is: CD45RA+ positively selected. The origin of the receptors is a man younger than 35 in good health.

This chain connects TRBV28 to TRBJ2-5; 11 bases are a match to TRBD2. The CDR3 totals 19 residues. Per the germline V gene, CDR1 is MDHEN and CDR2 is SYDVKM. V lost 6 bases to trimming and J lost 1 base; unmatched junction nucleotides: 16. For the CDR3, the DNA is TGTGCCAGCAGCCACCCCCCCGGGACTAGCGGTCCTAGCCAAGAGACCCAGTACTTC. Translating gives CASSHPPGTSGPSQETQYF.

J is TRBJ1-5 and V is TRBV6-5; D unclear. V was cut by 0 bases and J by 4 bases, with 10 bases left in between. Germline V gene lookup returns CDR1 MNHEY and CDR2 SVGAGI. The CDR3 runs 15 residues. The CDR3 DNA reads TGTGCCAGCAGTTACTCATACAGCTTAAATCAGCCCCAGCATTTT. Translation: CASSYSYSLNQPQHF.

The chain couples TRBV5-1 to TRBJ2-6, with 7 bases that match TRBD1. Germline-derived CDR1 and CDR2 are SGHRS and YFSETQ. There are 16 residues in the CDR3. Germline trimming cut 5 bases from V and 2 bases from J; bases unmatched to any gene: 7. CDR3 amino acids: CASRDRPTTGANVLTF. The CDR3 DNA reads as TGCGCCAGCAGGGACAGGCCCACCACTGGGGCCAACGTCCTGACTTTC.

In this sample, this clone turned up a few times. The chain carries TRBV6-5 and TRBJ1-4, with 8 positions matching TRBD1. V lost 4 bases, J lost 8 bases, and 6 bases stayed unmatched. CDR1 and CDR2 (germline): MNHEY, SVGAGI. The CDR3 extends over 14 amino acids. The CDR3 sequence is CASSFGQGAEKLFF. CDR3 in DNA: TGTGCCAGCAGTTTTGGCCAGGGGGCCGAAAAACTGTTTTTT.

To note about this clone: The sample carries other DNA sequences with the same CDR3. The chain joins TRBV6-5 to TRBJ1-5; D gene ambiguous. There are 13 residues in the CDR3. Trimming shortened V by 0 bases and J by 4 bases, and 4 bases separated the two germline ends. Germline assignment: CDR1 MNHEY and CDR2 SVGAGI. This CDR3 reads CASSYSPNQPQHF. For the CDR3, the DNA is TGTGCCAGCAGTTACTCTCCAAATCAGCCCCAGCATTTT.

This chain connects TRBV28 to TRBJ2-5; 12 bases match TRBD2. After removal of 8 bases from V and 4 bases from J, the junction contained 5 bases not matched to a gene. This CDR3 contains 14 residues. Per germline, CDR1 MDHEN and CDR2 SYDVKM. The CDR3 bases are TGTGCCAGCTCCCAGACTAGCGGGAGAGAGACCCAGTACTTC. Translated, it gives CASSQTSGRETQYF.

The chain has TRBV15 and TRBJ1-6; no definite D call. The V gene lost 1 base and the J gene lost 1 base, with 11 bases spanning the gap. The CDR3 sequence is 17 residues long. Germline CDR1 and CDR2: LNHNV and YYDKDF (reference sequence). The CDR3 DNA sequence: TGTGCCACCAGCAGAGTGGCCAGCCTATCCTATAATTCACCCCTCCACTTT. The encoded protein is CATSRVASLSYNSPLHF.

J is TRBJ1-1 and V is TRBV12-1. TRBV12-1 is a pseudogene locus. The CDR3 is 14 residues long. In DNA form, the CDR3 reads TGTGCCAGCAGCTTAGACGGGTGGAACACTGAAGCTTTCTTT. It yields the protein CASSLDGWNTEAFF.

This CDR3 is CAISESGAGGSSYNSPLHF. CDR3 nucleotides: TGTGCCATCAGTGAGTCGGGGGCAGGGGGAAGCTCCTATAATTCACCCCTCCACTTT. The rearrangement links TRBV10-3 to TRBJ1-6; 7 nucleotides agree with TRBD1. Germline V gives CDR1 ENHRY, CDR2 SYGVKD. This CDR3 spans 19 amino acids. Unmatched junction bases numbered 8, after V lost 0 bases and J lost 0 bases.

This rearrangement joins TRBV18 to TRBJ1-2; a weak D match, TRBD1 (5 bases). Trimming stripped 5 bases from V and 4 bases from J, with 20 bases between. CDR1 and CDR2 (germline): KGHSH, LQKENI. This CDR3 region has 16 residues. DNA for the CDR3: TGTGCCAGCTCAACAGGCCAAGAAACACTTTCCTATGGCTACACCTTC. This translates into CASSTGQETLSYGYTF.

V is TRBV5-6 and J is TRBJ2-1; a possible D gene is TRBD2 (6 bases). The CDR3 runs 15 residues. V gave up 2 bases and J gave up 2 bases, with 11 bases separating them. The germline V gene has CDR1 SGHDT and CDR2 YYEEEE. CDR3 coding DNA: TGTGCCAGCAGCTTTCGGAGGGCGGCCTACAATGAGCAGTTCTTC. Translated, it gives CASSFRRAAYNEQFF.

The chain links TRBV7-2 to TRBJ2-3; perhaps TRBD2 as D (6 bases). V was trimmed by 4 bases and J by 5 bases, leaving 10 bases between them. The CDR3 has 13 amino acids. Looked up from germline, CDR1 is SGHTA and CDR2 is FQGNSA. CDR3 in DNA: TGTGCCAGCAGCTCGGGACTCCTAGATACGCAGTATTTT. Translated: CASSSGLLDTQYF.

The chain is built from TRBV5-1 and TRBJ2-3, with a tentative D call TRBD1 (5 bases). Per germline, CDR1 SGHRS and CDR2 YFSETQ. The V and J ends lost 0 bases and 2 bases respectively, with 10 bases between them. This CDR3 is built from 15 residues. Written as DNA, the CDR3 is TGCGCCAGCAGCTTGGTGGGGCGAGACACAGATACGCAGTATTTT. This sequence encodes CASSLVGRDTDTQYF. Using reference TRBV5-1 and TRBJ2-3 for the parts outside the CDR3, the full variable domain is KAGVTQTPRYLIKTRGQQVTLSCSPISGHRSVSWYQQTPGQGLQFLFEYFSETQRNKGNFPGRFSGRQFSNSRSEMNVSTLELGDSALYLCASSLVGRDTDTQYFGPGTRLTVL.

The chain employs TRBV5-6 and TRBJ1-5, with a weak D call TRBD1 (6 bases). Trimming stripped 1 base from V and 5 bases from J, with 13 bases between. Germline V gene sequence: CDR1 SGHDT, CDR2 YYEEEE. There are 15 residues in the CDR3. CDR3 nucleotides: TGTGCCAGCAGCTTGAGGGGCCCAGGGGATCAGCCCCAGCATTTT. Its protein product is CASSLRGPGDQPQHF.

The chain has TRBV19 and TRBJ2-7; 9 nucleotides align to TRBD1. Germline trimming cut 11 bases from V and 2 bases from J; bases unmatched to any gene: 7. This CDR3 has 13 residues. Germline CDR1 and CDR2: LNHDA and SQIVND (reference sequence). DNA of the CDR3: TGTGCCGGGTGGACAGGGGAAACCTACGAGCAGTACTTC. Protein: CAGWTGETYEQYF.

The chain recombines TRBV19 with TRBJ1-1; D uncertain. The CDR3 consists of 12 residues. Trimming removed 10 bases from V and 11 bases from J, with 20 bases in between. CDR1 and CDR2 (germline): LNHDA, SQIVND (reference sequence). CDR3 sequence reads: CATHGNNKDAFF. The CDR3 DNA follows: TGTGCCACTCACGGGAACAACAAAGACGCTTTCTTT.

CDR3: CASSQDVGVLAQHF. DNA for the CDR3: TGCGCCAGCAGCCAAGATGTGGGGGTACTCGCCCAGCATTTT. The chain is built from TRBV4-1 and TRBJ1-5, with D tentatively TRBD1 (5 bases). The CDR3 has 14 amino acids. V shed 0 bases and J shed 11 bases, with 14 bases lying between them. From germline, CDR1 is MGHRA and CDR2 YSYEKL.

The chain has TRBV11-1 and TRBJ1-6, with D unresolved. The CDR3 contains 14 residues. Trimming removed 0 bases from V and 5 bases from J, with 5 bases in between. Germline CDR1 reads SGHAT; CDR2 reads FQDESV (reference sequence). CDR3 in DNA: TGTGCCAGCAGCTTAGCAACTGATAATTCACCCCTCCACTTT. It specifies CASSLATDNSPLHF.

The rearrangement joins TRBV4-1 to TRBJ1-6; 10 bases match TRBD1. The CDR3 has 15 residues. The V gene's germline CDR1 is MGHRA and CDR2 YSYEKL. V gave up 3 bases and J gave up 6 bases; unmatched junction bases: 2. The CDR3 coding sequence is TGCGCCAGCAGCCATGGGGACAGGGGTAATTCACCCCTCCACTTT. Translation: CASSHGDRGNSPLHF.

The chain joins TRBV27 to TRBJ2-7; the D is unclear. This CDR3 is 14 amino acids long. Germline assignment: CDR1 MNHEY and CDR2 SMNVEV (reference sequence). Trimming pared 3 bases from V and 0 bases from J, leaving 9 bases between. The CDR3 DNA sequence: TGTGCCAGCAGTTTTTGGCAGTCCTCCTACGAGCAGTACTTC. It translates to CASSFWQSSYEQYF.

The V gene is TRBV10-1, the J gene TRBJ1-4, with TRBD1 matching 7 bases. Germline V gives CDR1 WNHNN, CDR2 SYGVQD (reference sequence). V trimming: 0 bases; J trimming: 7 bases; junction bases outside the gene matches: 5. This CDR3 has 15 residues. DNA of the CDR3: TGCGCCAGCAGTGAGTCAAGGGGGCGCGGTGAAAAACTGTTTTTT. It yields the protein CASSESRGRGEKLFF.

The CDR3 DNA reads as TGCGCCAGCAGCGCCGTAGGACTTGGGGACTCTGGAAACACCATATATTTT. As protein: CASSAVGLGDSGNTIYF. The V gene is TRBV4-1, the J gene TRBJ1-3; D gene ambiguous. Trimming stripped 5 bases from V and 0 bases from J, with 17 bases between. CDR3 length equals 17 residues. Germline lookup yields CDR1 MGHRA and CDR2 YSYEKL.

This chain uses TRBV5-4 with TRBJ2-2; a weak D match, TRBD2 (5 bases). V lost 0 bases and J lost 3, with 12 bases in between. The germline gives CDR1 SGHNT, CDR2 YYREEE (reference sequence). The CDR3 has 16 amino acids. The CDR3 DNA follows: TGTGCCAGCAGCTTGGCGAGAGGGCCCCACACCGGGGAGCTGTTTTTT. This codes for CASSLARGPHTGELFF.

The chain joins TRBV5-4 to TRBJ1-1; D is unclear. The V end lost 4 bases, the J end lost 1 base, and 8 bases lay between the germline ends. The CDR3 covers 13 residues. In germline, CDR1 is SGHNT, CDR2 YYREEE (reference sequence). The CDR3 DNA reads TGTGCCAGCAGCAGACAATGGAACACTGAAGCTTTCTTT. Translated, it gives CASSRQWNTEAFF.